What follows describes a single TCR beta chain. This sample was taken from a study of blood T cell repertoires in COVID-19. Study information: From T cells, B-cell-depleted T cells, or PBMCs came the material, which was cDNA or gDNA.

Generated by immunoSEQ multiplex PCR, the TCRdb table keeps only in-frame clones and is missing some. The repertoire holds 120,000 or so clones, 80% to 90% seen once, with around 4.2% in the top ten. Germline loops: CDR1 LNHDA, CDR2 SQIVND (reference sequence). This CDR3 has 13 amino acids. The V end was cut by 5 bases, the J end by 0 bases, with 7 bases between. The source of this sequence is a man aged 40-49 years with acute or convalescent COVID-19. The chain has TRBV19 and TRBJ1-1; D gene uncertain. The sample consisted of peripheral blood. The CDR3 protein is CASSFAVNTEAFF. CDR3 nucleotide sequence: TGTGCCAGTAGTTTCGCAGTGAACACTGAAGCTTTCTTT.